The present T cell receptor beta chain was sequenced within a study of a mutant IDH1 vaccine in newly diagnosed glioma (dated by TCRdb to the early 2020s). Background on the whole study: Of the roughly 32 patients who were treated, about 62% were male and around 38% were female, and the mean age was around 40 years. Six visits were used for peripheral blood collection: V03 (baseline), V05, V07, V10, V12 and V13. Before enrollment, patients had received standard therapy of radiotherapy alone, temozolomide alone, or radiochemotherapy with temozolomide; most received the combination. For exploratory analyses, longitudinal TCRB deep sequencing was carried out in about 26 treated patients wherever samples were available. Summary of the overall study and its limitations: Immune responses induced by the vaccine were seen in about 93% of patients across multiple MHC alleles. Pseudoprogression appeared unrelated to alterations in the top peripheral T cell clonotypes detected by TCRB sequencing. The authors noted that analyses of patient blood samples could not be reproduced because of sample limitations. PBMC samples for TCRB deep sequencing were selected based on availability.

The intended sense of this specimen's time point label: baseline, week 1 (first vaccination visit). The sample's treatment or condition label, decoded: pre-vaccination baseline after standard-of-care therapy. The donors had newly diagnosed IDH1-mutant astrocytomas of WHO grade 3 or 4 that showed loss of nuclear ATRX. The samples were drawn from NOA16, a multicentre, single-arm, open-label phase I trial in Germany that tested a mutant IDH1 peptide vaccine in humans for the first time. Visit V03 blood draws served as the baseline sample for immunogenicity testing. Genomic DNA for TCRB sequencing was extracted from EDTA blood using the DNeasy Blood and Tissue Kit. From cysteine to phenylalanine, the CDR3 is 13 amino acids long. Only the CDR3 part of the read is kept: 39 bases, read in frame from the first base. CDR1 and CDR2 are drawn from the germline V gene: SGDLS, YYNGEE. V is pared back by 0 bases and J by 13 bases, with 14 bases lying between the germline termini.

To note about this clone: Its antigen is still unknown. Base qualities are missing; no much larger clone stands one base away.

Libraries were built with the immunoSEQ multiplex PCR assay. The hsTCRB Kit was used according to the manufacturer's protocol to amplify rearranged TCR beta chain sequences. Sequencing of TCRB libraries was carried out on an Illumina MiSeq. Processing in the source paper ran as follows. The proprietary platform of the kit vendor was used for demultiplexing, trimming and gene mapping. TCRdb re-hosts the immuneACCESS table, in-frame sequences only. Its copies lack some clones; in the studies checked, an unresolved V gene accounts for under half of them, and the cause for the rest is not known. That table supplies the V and J calls and clone size; D and trimming were determined from the DNA. The sample records under 35,000 clones, around 80% of which are singletons. Under 25% of the sample is taken by the ten largest.

The sequencing here drew on PBMCs, taken from a glioma patient treated with radiotherapy, temozolomide or both. This TCR was sampled from a young man with glioma. This chain joins TRBV9 to TRBJ2-1, and perhaps TRBD1 as D gene, on 6 matching bases. The nucleotide sequence is TGTGCCAGCAGCGTAGATGTCAGGGGAGACCAGTTCTTC. Protein translation: CASSVDVRGDQFF.